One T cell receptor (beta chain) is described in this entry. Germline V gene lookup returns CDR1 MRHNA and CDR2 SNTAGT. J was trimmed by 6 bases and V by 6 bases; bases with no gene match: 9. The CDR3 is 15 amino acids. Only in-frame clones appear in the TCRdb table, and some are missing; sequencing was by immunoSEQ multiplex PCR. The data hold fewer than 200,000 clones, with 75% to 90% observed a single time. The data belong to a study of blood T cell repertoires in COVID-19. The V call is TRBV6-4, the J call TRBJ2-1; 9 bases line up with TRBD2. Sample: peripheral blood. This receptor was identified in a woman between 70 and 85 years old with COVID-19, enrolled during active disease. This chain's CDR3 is CASSPSAAGGNEQFF. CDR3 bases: TGTGCCAGCAGCCCCTCCGCAGCGGGAGGCAATGAGCAGTTCTTC.